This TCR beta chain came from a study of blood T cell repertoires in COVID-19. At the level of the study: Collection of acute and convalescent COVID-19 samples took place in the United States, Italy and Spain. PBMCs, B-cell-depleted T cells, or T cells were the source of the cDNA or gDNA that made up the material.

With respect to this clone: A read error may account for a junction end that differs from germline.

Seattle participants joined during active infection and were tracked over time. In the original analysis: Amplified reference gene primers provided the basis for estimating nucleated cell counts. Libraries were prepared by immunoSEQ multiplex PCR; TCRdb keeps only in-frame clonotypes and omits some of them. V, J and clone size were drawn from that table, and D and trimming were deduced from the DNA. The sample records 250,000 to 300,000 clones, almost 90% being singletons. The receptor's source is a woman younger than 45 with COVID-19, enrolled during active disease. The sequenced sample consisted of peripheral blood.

CDR3 in DNA: TGTGCCAGCAGTTACTCGGGCCTCCCGGTCTTC. Protein product: CASSYSGLPVF. The V and J genes are TRBV6-2 or TRBV6-3 and TRBJ2-1; no reliable D call. The CDR3 is made up of 11 amino acids. Germline CDR1 reads MNHEY; CDR2 reads SVGEGT.